The 24 T cell receptor beta chains in this list originate from one sample, sequenced in a study of shared clonotypes between healthy human individuals. The assay was immunoSEQ multiplex PCR, and TCRdb's table has in-frame clones only and misses some. The table has 2 million to 2.5 million clones, 90% to 96% seen once. The sample was naive CD4+ T cells sorted from blood. Subset denoted: CD45RA+ positively selected. These TCRs come from a man between 18 and 29 years old in good health.

The V gene is TRBV5-1, the J gene TRBJ2-5; no definite D call. This CDR3 region has 15 residues. V was trimmed by 0 bases and J by 5 bases, leaving 14 bases between them. The germline V gene has CDR1 SGHRS and CDR2 YFSETQ. CDR3 in DNA: TGCGCCAGCAGCTTGGCCCTGGTTCTCCCCGAGACCCAGTACTTC. This codes for CASSLALVLPETQYF. Full variable domain (remainder filled in from reference TRBV5-1 and TRBJ2-5): KAGVTQTPRYLIKTRGQQVTLSCSPISGHRSVSWYQQTPGQGLQFLFEYFSETQRNKGNFPGRFSGRQFSNSRSEMNVSTLELGDSALYLCASSLALVLPETQYFGPGTRLLVL.

This clone occurred once. The chain combines TRBV2 with TRBJ2-7; 8 nucleotides align to TRBD1. The CDR3 has 12 residues. J lost 3 bases, V lost 7 bases, and 2 bases had no gene match. Looked up from germline, CDR1 is SNHLY and CDR2 is FYNNEI. The CDR3 loop is CASIQGGYEQYF. The CDR3 DNA reads TGTGCCAGCATACAGGGGGGCTACGAGCAGTACTTC.

This sequence joins TRBV7-2 and TRBJ2-1; 7 bases are a match to TRBD1. The V gene's germline CDR1 is SGHTA and CDR2 FQGNSA. The CDR3 is 15 residues long. V lost 5 bases and J lost 5; bases outside the gene matches: 9. In nucleotides, the CDR3 is TGTGCCAGCAGCCTCGACAGGGCCGAACACAATGAGCAGTTCTTC. This translates into CASSLDRAEHNEQFF.

J is TRBJ2-3 and V is TRBV5-4; D unclear. V lost 0 bases to trimming and J lost 7 bases, with 6 bases between them. The CDR3 runs to 12 residues. CDR1 SGHNT and CDR2 YYREEE come from the germline V gene (reference sequence). The CDR3 DNA follows: TGTGCCAGCAGCTTGGATTCCAATACGCAGTATTTT. Its protein is CASSLDSNTQYF.

The chain carries TRBV5-1 and TRBJ2-1; D possibly uses TRBD1 or TRBD2 (5 bases each). Trimming removed 3 bases at V and 5 bases at J, with 12 bases between. There are 14 residues in the CDR3. The germline CDR1 and CDR2 sequences are SGHRS and YFSETQ. The CDR3 nucleotides read TGCGCCAGCAGCTCCGGGACGACCAACAATGAGCAGTTCTTC. Translating it yields CASSSGTTNNEQFF.

The chain joins TRBV19 to TRBJ1-6, with TRBD1 as a possible D gene (5 bases). There are 15 residues in the CDR3. Germline loops: CDR1 LNHDA, CDR2 SQIVND (reference sequence). Deletions cut 3 bases from V and 10 bases from J, with 16 bases between. DNA for the CDR3: TGTGCCAGTAGTATCGGCAGGGACGTTGAGTCACCCCTCCACTTT. Encoded protein: CASSIGRDVESPLHF.

This chain uses TRBV2 with TRBJ2-1; 7 nucleotides match TRBD1. The CDR3 is 13 amino acids. Trimming removed 7 bases from V and 6 bases from J; junction bases left unmatched: 6. The V gene's germline CDR1 is SNHLY and CDR2 FYNNEI. The CDR3 nucleotides read TGTGCCAGCAAGAGACAGGGTATCAATGAGCAGTTCTTC. Amino acids: CASKRQGINEQFF.

The chain joins TRBV4-3 to TRBJ1-4; D uncertain. Germline V gives CDR1 LGHNA, CDR2 YSLEER. The CDR3 has 17 amino acids. Deletions cut 1 base from V and 8 bases from J, with 20 bases between. The CDR3 region is CASSQGLVRASGEKLFF. CDR3 sequence (DNA): TGCGCCAGCAGCCAAGGTCTCGTCCGGGCATCGGGGGAAAAACTGTTTTTT.

The CDR3 reads CASTPSRAWNTEAFF. CDR3 DNA: TGTGCCAGCACCCCATCCAGGGCTTGGAACACTGAAGCTTTCTTT. The gene calls are TRBV28 and TRBJ1-1; maybe TRBD1 (5 bases). CDR3 size: 15 residues. Germline V gene lookup returns CDR1 MDHEN and CDR2 SYDVKM. The ends were cut back, 7 bases at V and 1 base at J, with 16 bases in the middle.

This chain connects TRBV28 to TRBJ1-2; D is unclear. Per the germline V gene, CDR1 is MDHEN and CDR2 is SYDVKM. V gave up 6 bases and J gave up 0 bases, with 14 bases separating them. The CDR3 sequence is 15 residues long. Here the CDR3 DNA reads TGTGCCAGCAGCCGTTTAACCCTCTCTAACTATGGCTACACCTTC. Translated, it gives CASSRLTLSNYGYTF.

CDR3 loop: CAWSLVRTEAFF. For the CDR3, the DNA is TGTGCCTGGAGTTTGGTGAGGACTGAAGCTTTCTTT. The chain uses TRBV30 and TRBJ1-1; D is uncertain. Germline CDR1 reads GTSNPN; CDR2 reads SVGIG (reference sequence). Trimming took 2 bases from V and 5 from J, leaving 9 bases between them. There are 12 residues in the CDR3. The whole variable domain, remainder taken from reference TRBV30 and TRBJ1-1, is SQTIHQWPATLVQPVGSPLSLECTVEGTSNPNLYWYRQAAGRGLQLLFYSVGIGQISSEVPQNLSASRPQDRQFILSSKKLLLSDSGFYLCAWSLVRTEAFFGQGTRLTVV.

This clone was picked up a small number of times. The CDR3 region is CASSEERMRSWGSPLHF. The CDR3 bases are TGTGCCAGCAGTGAAGAACGGATGAGGTCGTGGGGCTCACCCCTCCACTTT. The rearrangement links TRBV6-1 to TRBJ1-6; perhaps TRBD1 as D (5 bases). Germline loops: CDR1 MNHNS, CDR2 SASEGT. The CDR3 sequence is 17 residues long. V dropped 1 base and J dropped 10 bases, with 20 bases sitting between them.

This chain connects TRBV9 to TRBJ1-6, with a tentative D call TRBD1 (5 bases). V was pared by 5 bases and J by 7 bases, with 10 bases between. CDR1 SGDLS and CDR2 YYNGEE come from the germline V gene. The CDR3 is 13 amino acids. The CDR3 loop is CASSDSNNSPLHF. The CDR3 DNA is TGTGCCAGCAGTGACAGTAACAATTCACCCCTCCACTTT. Variable domain in full (rest from reference TRBV9 and TRBJ1-6): DSGVTQTPKHLITATGQRVTLRCSPRSGDLSVYWYQQSLDQGLQFLIQYYNGEERAKGNILERFSAQQFPDLHSELNLSSLELGDSALYFCASSDSNNSPLHFGNGTRLTVT.

The chain is built from TRBV7-6 and TRBJ2-3; D gene ambiguous. Germline V gene sequence: CDR1 SGHVS, CDR2 FNYEAQ. Trimming pared 5 bases from V and 5 bases from J, leaving 8 bases between. The CDR3 has 12 residues. In nucleotides, the CDR3 is TGTGCCAGCAGCGCTCATGGAGATACGCAGTATTTT. This translates into CASSAHGDTQYF.

Of note for this clone: This specimen includes other DNA sequences encoding the same CDR3. This rearrangement joins TRBV6-1 to TRBJ2-5; no reliable D call. Germline V gene data show CDR1 as MNHNS and CDR2 as SASEGT. V was shortened by 3 bases and J by 5 bases, with 4 bases between the two germline ends. The CDR3 spans 11 residues. CDR3 DNA sequence: TGTGCCAGCAGTGAGCGGGAGACCCAGTACTTC. It yields the protein CASSERETQYF.

V gene TRBV6-1 combines with J gene TRBJ2-7; a possible D gene is TRBD2 (5 bases). Trimming pared 7 bases from V and 4 bases from J, leaving 14 bases between. CDR3 length: 13 residues. Germline V gene data show CDR1 as MNHNS and CDR2 as SASEGT. CDR3 protein: CASIPQRGYEQYF. As DNA, the CDR3 is TGTGCCAGCATCCCGCAGAGAGGGTACGAGCAGTACTTC.

The sample holds one count of this clone. J is TRBJ2-3 and V is TRBV2; 9 bases match TRBD2. V lost 5 bases to trimming and J lost 8 bases; unmatched junction nucleotides: 5. The CDR3 is made up of 13 amino acids. Germline V CDR1 and CDR2: SNHLY, FYNNEI. The CDR3 sequence is CASSTSGRVTQYF. The CDR3 nucleotides are TGTGCCAGCAGTACTAGCGGGCGGGTTACGCAGTATTTT.

V gene TRBV7-6 combines with J gene TRBJ2-7; TRBD1 matches 9 bases. CDR3 length: 15 residues. Germline CDR1 reads SGHVS; CDR2 reads FNYEAQ. The junction had 7 bases not matched to a gene; V was cut back by 5 bases and J by 2 bases. CDR3: CASSAGQGSPYEQYF. CDR3 in DNA: TGTGCCAGCAGCGCTGGACAGGGGTCACCCTACGAGCAGTACTTC.

Comments on this clone: The sample carries other DNA sequences with the same CDR3. The chain joins TRBV6-5 to TRBJ2-7, with D perhaps given as TRBD1 or TRBD2 (6 bases each). The CDR3 has 11 residues. Between the trimmed V and J ends, which lost 8 bases and 6 bases, there was a span of 11 bases. Germline loops: CDR1 MNHEY, CDR2 SVGAGI. As DNA, the CDR3 is TGTGCCAGCGGCAGGGGAGGCGAGCAGTACTTC. Its translation is CASGRGGEQYF.

This clone has a handful of counts. The chain employs TRBV2 and TRBJ1-3; 8 bases fit TRBD1. The V and J ends lost 6 bases and 0 bases, in that order; junction bases with no gene match: 4. The germline CDR1 and CDR2 sequences are SNHLY and FYNNEI. The CDR3 sequence is 15 residues long. The CDR3, as DNA: TGTGCCAGCAGAGGGACAGGACGCTCTGGAAACACCATATATTTT. This translates into CASRGTGRSGNTIYF.

This clone has only one observation. The chain links TRBV28 to TRBJ1-1, with D unclear. Looked up from germline, CDR1 is MDHEN and CDR2 is SYDVKM. The CDR3 loop spans 14 amino acids. V lost 6 bases and J lost 1, with 12 bases in between. DNA for the CDR3: TGTGCCAGCAGAGAGGTTTGGGCGAACACTGAAGCTTTCTTT. It specifies CASREVWANTEAFF.

The rearrangement links TRBV28 to TRBJ2-7, with TRBD2 as a possible D gene (6 bases). This CDR3 comprises 15 residues. Trimming took off 3 bases at V and 0 bases at J, with 12 bases between the two ends. Germline loops: CDR1 MDHEN, CDR2 SYDVKM. The CDR3 spells CASSFWRGPSYEQYF. For the CDR3, the DNA is TGTGCCAGCAGTTTCTGGCGGGGTCCCTCCTACGAGCAGTACTTC. Full variable domain (remainder filled in from reference TRBV28 and TRBJ2-7): DVKVTQSSRYLVKRTGEKVFLECVQDMDHENMFWYRQDPGLGLRLIYFSYDVKMKEKGDIPEGYSVSREKKERFSLILESASTNQTSMYLCASSFWRGPSYEQYFGPGTRLTVT.

The chain has TRBV27 and TRBJ1-5; the match to TRBD1 covers 9 bases. Germline V gives CDR1 MNHEY, CDR2 SMNVEV (reference sequence). This CDR3 has 14 residues. V lost 2 bases to trimming and J lost 6 bases; unmatched junction nucleotides: 2. The CDR3 DNA follows: TGTGCCAGCAGTTTAGCGGACAGGGGTCAGCCCCAGCATTTT. Translating it yields CASSLADRGQPQHF.

A remark on this clone: This sample includes further DNA sequences coding for the same CDR3. The chain recombines TRBV19 with TRBJ1-2; maybe TRBD1 (6 bases). CDR1 and CDR2 from the germline V gene are LNHDA and SQIVND (reference sequence). V shed 3 bases and J shed 7 bases, with 9 bases lying between them. CDR3 size: 12 residues. This CDR3 reads CASSIGGGGYTF. Here the CDR3 DNA reads TGTGCCAGTAGTATCGGAGGGGGTGGCTACACCTTC.